These T cell receptor beta chains were read from a single sample in a study of T-cell reconstitution after alpha-beta-depleted transplantation in children. In TCRdb, the PCR reads were re-called with MiXCR into one record per CDR3 protein. Of about 600,000 distinct CDR3 sequences detected, over 9.5% appear once; the ten largest clones hold roughly 4%. Sequenced material: PBMCs from the stem cell graft donor, taken from the stem cell graft. All receptors come from a human donor who donated a stem cell graft to a child with acute myeloid leukemia. Each CDR3 is given without its conserved first and last residue. Each record gives: V gene, J gene, CDR3 protein.

TRBV7-2	TRBJ2-4	ASSRLAGVGKNIQY
TRBV15	TRBJ1-6	ATSRDSPRDSPLH
TRBV10-3	TRBJ2-5	AAKGLAGDLETQY
TRBV20-1	TRBJ2-5	SALRGEETQY
TRBV7-9	TRBJ2-1	ASIRVSPLGNEQF
TRBV4-3	TRBJ2-2	ASSPGAGVTGELF
TRBV18	TRBJ2-7	ASSPLPTGDYEQY
TRBV9	TRBJ2-7	ASSVLAGPYEQY
TRBV5-1	TRBJ1-1	ASSFGPGKGYTEAF
TRBV6-1	TRBJ2-4	ASSPWEGEGDIQY
TRBV12-3/TRBV12-4	TRBJ1-4	ASSGGETNEKLF
TRBV29-1	TRBJ1-2	SVVQGLYGYT
TRBV10-3	TRBJ2-5	AISESPETQY
TRBV4-3	TRBJ2-4	ASSQDLTAKNIQY
TRBV6-1	TRBJ1-1	ASSPLGRVNTEAF
TRBV6-1	TRBJ2-1	ATSGTSGILYNEQF
TRBV24-1	TRBJ2-1	ATSDPTGTGPNNEQF
TRBV14	TRBJ2-6	ASGQDSSGANVLT
TRBV5-5	TRBJ2-7	ASSLDRQVYEQY
TRBV12-3/TRBV12-4	TRBJ1-4	ASSFNPIATNEKLF
TRBV20-1	TRBJ2-1	SAPEGLGLANNEQF
TRBV29-1	TRBJ2-1	SVDGASYNEQF
TRBV11-2	TRBJ2-3	ASSSGGGSGDTQY
TRBV2	TRBJ1-5	ASSGGINQPQH
TRBV30	TRBJ2-7	AWSVGSLAYEQY
TRBV10-3	TRBJ2-2	AIKSSSTANTGELF
TRBV7-3	TRBJ2-1	ASSSGTGGNEQF
TRBV6-1	TRBJ1-2	ASSEVGGSYGYT
TRBV7-9	TRBJ1-2	ASSLPLLNYGYT
TRBV27	TRBJ1-2	ASRGGTDYGYT
TRBV5-1	TRBJ2-3	ASSLGDPTDTQY
TRBV5-1	TRBJ2-1	ASSSDALYNEQF
TRBV29-1	TRBJ2-7	SVEPKGSGRFHEQY
TRBV15	TRBJ2-3	ATSRDRIPSPDTQY
TRBV11-2	TRBJ2-1	ASSLGHREPYNEQF
TRBV7-9	TRBJ2-2	ASSGTGEPGELF
TRBV5-1	TRBJ2-7	ASSLAATGSYEQY
TRBV28	TRBJ2-2	ASRGLGTVTGELF
TRBV20-1	TRBJ1-2	SASPGGYGYT
TRBV7-2	TRBJ1-2	ASSGGGGNYGYT